This T cell receptor beta chain was identified during a study of blood T cell repertoires in COVID-19. Only in-frame clones appear in the TCRdb table, and some are missing; sequencing was by immunoSEQ multiplex PCR. The table shows more than 110,000 clones, with 84% occurring only once. The CDR3 is 15 residues long. The V and J ends lost 4 bases and 10 bases respectively, with 18 bases between them. Germline V gene data show CDR1 as SGDLS and CDR2 as YYNGEE. This clone was observed a single time. The chain employs TRBV9 and TRBJ1-6; no clear D. The TCR originated in a human donor in a cohort sampled during active COVID-19. The specimen sequenced was peripheral blood. CDR3 sequence (DNA): TGTGCCAGCAGCTCCCCCGACGGGGTCGGGTCACCCCTCCACTTT. It translates to CASSSPDGVGSPLHF.